Described below is a single T cell receptor (beta chain) sequence and its context. This entry comes from a study of control samples from healthy donors and cancer patients. Sequencing used immunoSEQ multiplex PCR; TCRdb keeps in-frame clones, though not all of them. Among about 230,000 clones, around 79% were seen once, and the ten largest hold 13%. After removal of 5 bases from V and 7 bases from J, the junction contained 4 bases not matched to a gene. CDR1 and CDR2 (germline): SGHAT, FQNNGV. The CDR3 is 12 amino acids. Sequenced input: PBMCs. This chain connects TRBV11-2 to TRBJ2-7, with 8 bases that match TRBD2. The receptor comes from a woman aged 60-75 years with lung cancer. The CDR3: CASSSSGREQYF. In DNA, the CDR3 is TGTGCCAGCAGCAGCAGCGGGAGAGAGCAGTACTTC.